These T cell receptor beta chains were read from a single sample in a study of OX40 agonist ivuxolimab in advanced cancers. Libraries were prepared by immunoSEQ multiplex PCR; TCRdb keeps only in-frame clonotypes and omits some of them. This table has some 46,000 clones, approximately 86% appearing once. This material consisted of CD4+ or CD8+ T cells sorted from blood, taken in a trial of the OX40 agonist ivuxolimab. Source of these receptors: an adult with an advanced solid tumor such as melanoma, head and neck, liver or kidney cancer. Both conserved end residues are part of each CDR3. D genes are given only for firm matches. Clone size is given for some rows only: seen once, a few or many times, or a class if the clone is expanded.

abundance: -; j_gene: TRBJ2-1; d_gene: -; v_gene: TRBV25-1; CDR3nt: TGTGCCAGCAGCCCAGAGCAGTTCTTC; CDR3aa: CASSPEQFF
abundance: -; j_gene: TRBJ1-3; d_gene: -; v_gene: TRBV28; CDR3nt: TGTGCCACGGTGGGGCAAGAGGCTGGAAACACCATATATTTT; CDR3aa: CATVGQEAGNTIYF
abundance: -; j_gene: TRBJ2-3; d_gene: -; v_gene: TRBV7-3; CDR3nt: TGTGCCAGCAGCCCAAACCCAGCGTTAGGTACGCAGTATTTT; CDR3aa: CASSPNPALGTQYF
abundance: -; j_gene: TRBJ2-7; d_gene: -; v_gene: TRBV19; CDR3nt: TGTGCCAGTACCGAACGGAACGAGCAGTACTTC; CDR3aa: CASTERNEQYF
abundance: -; j_gene: TRBJ1-1; d_gene: -; v_gene: TRBV11-3; CDR3nt: TGTGCCAGCAGCTTAGGTGGAGGGGGAAATACTGAAGCTTTCTTT; CDR3aa: CASSLGGGGNTEAFF
abundance: -; j_gene: TRBJ1-2; d_gene: -; v_gene: TRBV11-2; CDR3nt: TGTGCCAGCAGCCATCCGGGGGTTCGATATGGCTACACCTTC; CDR3aa: CASSHPGVRYGYTF
abundance: -; j_gene: TRBJ1-2; d_gene: -; v_gene: TRBV30; CDR3nt: TGTGCCTGGAACCCATCTACCTATGGCTACACCTTC; CDR3aa: CAWNPSTYGYTF
abundance: -; j_gene: TRBJ2-5; d_gene: -; v_gene: TRBV7-9; CDR3nt: TGTGCCAGCAGCCCAAAGAGGAGGCTCCAAGAGACCCAGTACTTC; CDR3aa: CASSPKRRLQETQYF
abundance: -; j_gene: TRBJ1-5; d_gene: -; v_gene: TRBV18; CDR3nt: TGTGCCAGCTCACCACCTGGGGAAATAGGACAGCCCCAGCATTTT; CDR3aa: CASSPPGEIGQPQHF
abundance: -; j_gene: TRBJ1-2; d_gene: -; v_gene: TRBV6-4; CDR3nt: TGTGCCAGCAGTTACTCACCCTCGGGGGACTATGGCTACACCTTC; CDR3aa: CASSYSPSGDYGYTF
abundance: -; j_gene: TRBJ1-4; d_gene: -; v_gene: TRBV7-7; CDR3nt: TGTGCTAGCAGCGCACAGGGAGCTAATGAAAAACTGTTTTTT; CDR3aa: CASSAQGANEKLFF
abundance: -; j_gene: TRBJ1-6; d_gene: -; v_gene: TRBV6-5; CDR3nt: TGTGCCAGCAAGGCAGGTGTCCCCTATAATTCACCCCTCCACTTT; CDR3aa: CASKAGVPYNSPLHF
abundance: -; j_gene: TRBJ2-3; d_gene: -; v_gene: TRBV7-9; CDR3nt: TGTGCCAGCAGCTGGGCGCTGGGCACAGATACGCAGTATTTT; CDR3aa: CASSWALGTDTQYF
abundance: once; j_gene: TRBJ1-4; d_gene: -; v_gene: TRBV5-8; CDR3nt: TGTGCCAGCAGCTGGGGAGATGAGAAACTGTTTTTT; CDR3aa: CASSWGDEKLFF
abundance: -; j_gene: TRBJ2-1; d_gene: TRBD2; v_gene: TRBV4-1; CDR3nt: TGCGCCAGCAGCCCGGGGGGGGCCTATGAGCAGTTCTTC; CDR3aa: CASSPGGAYEQFF
abundance: -; j_gene: TRBJ1-2; d_gene: -; v_gene: TRBV18; CDR3nt: TGTGCCAGCTCACCCGGGACGGGGAACTATGGCTACACCTTC; CDR3aa: CASSPGTGNYGYTF
abundance: once; j_gene: TRBJ1-2; d_gene: TRBD1; v_gene: TRBV7-9; CDR3nt: TGTGCCAGCAGCTTGCGGATCGGGACAGGGGCAGACTATGGCTACACCTTC; CDR3aa: CASSLRIGTGADYGYTF
abundance: -; j_gene: TRBJ2-1; d_gene: TRBD2; v_gene: TRBV9; CDR3nt: TGTGCCAGCAGCGTAGGACTAGCGGGAAAGCTCTCCTACAATGAGCAGTTCTTC; CDR3aa: CASSVGLAGKLSYNEQFF
abundance: -; j_gene: TRBJ2-1; d_gene: -; v_gene: TRBV7-8; CDR3nt: TGTGCCAGCAGCCCTAATCGGGGCCCAGGAGGCAATGAGCAGTTCTTC; CDR3aa: CASSPNRGPGGNEQFF
abundance: -; j_gene: TRBJ2-2; d_gene: -; v_gene: TRBV6-1; CDR3nt: TGTGCCAGACAAACCCACGGGAGAACCGGGGAGCTGTTTTTT; CDR3aa: CARQTHGRTGELFF
abundance: -; j_gene: TRBJ2-1; d_gene: -; v_gene: TRBV18; CDR3nt: TGTGCCAGCTCACCACCTGGCGGGGGCCGCTACAATGAGCAGTTCTTC; CDR3aa: CASSPPGGGRYNEQFF
abundance: -; j_gene: TRBJ1-1; d_gene: -; v_gene: TRBV2; CDR3nt: TGTGCCAGCAGTTCCCAGAACACTGAAGCTTTCTTT; CDR3aa: CASSSQNTEAFF
abundance: -; j_gene: TRBJ2-1; d_gene: TRBD2; v_gene: TRBV11-2; CDR3nt: TGTGCCAGCAGCACGGGACTAGCGGGACAAAACAATGAGCAGTTCTTC; CDR3aa: CASSTGLAGQNNEQFF
abundance: -; j_gene: TRBJ1-5; d_gene: -; v_gene: TRBV27; CDR3nt: TGTGCCAGCAGTTACGGGCGCGGGGGCAATCAGCCCCAGCATTTT; CDR3aa: CASSYGRGGNQPQHF
abundance: -; j_gene: TRBJ2-1; d_gene: -; v_gene: TRBV10-3; CDR3nt: TGTGCCATCAGGGAAAACAATGAGCAGTTCTTC; CDR3aa: CAIRENNEQFF
abundance: -; j_gene: TRBJ2-7; d_gene: -; v_gene: TRBV19; CDR3nt: TGTGCCAGTATCGGAAATTTGGGCGAGCAGTACTTC; CDR3aa: CASIGNLGEQYF
abundance: -; j_gene: TRBJ1-5; d_gene: -; v_gene: TRBV11-2; CDR3nt: TGTGCCAGCAGCTTAGATGGAGCGTGGAAGCCCCAGCATTTT; CDR3aa: CASSLDGAWKPQHF
abundance: -; j_gene: TRBJ2-2; d_gene: TRBD2; v_gene: TRBV11-2; CDR3nt: TGTGCCAGCAGCCCTGGACTAGCGGGAGGCATAGGCACCGGGGAGCTGTTTTTT; CDR3aa: CASSPGLAGGIGTGELFF
abundance: -; j_gene: TRBJ2-1; d_gene: -; v_gene: TRBV11-2; CDR3nt: TGTGCCAGCAGCTTAGCATGGGAGCATCAGGGGGGGGATGAGCAGTTCTTC; CDR3aa: CASSLAWEHQGGDEQFF
abundance: -; j_gene: TRBJ2-2; d_gene: -; v_gene: TRBV6-1; CDR3nt: TGTGCCAGTCGACAGCACCCGAACACCGGGGAGCTGTTTTTT; CDR3aa: CASRQHPNTGELFF
abundance: -; j_gene: TRBJ1-1; d_gene: -; v_gene: TRBV2; CDR3nt: TGTGCCAGCAGTGAAGGTGGCCAGGGCCCCGAAGCTTTCTTT; CDR3aa: CASSEGGQGPEAFF
abundance: -; j_gene: TRBJ1-4; d_gene: -; v_gene: TRBV7-8; CDR3nt: TGTGCCAGCAGCGTTGCAACTAATGAAAAACTGTTTTTT; CDR3aa: CASSVATNEKLFF
abundance: -; j_gene: TRBJ1-5; d_gene: -; v_gene: TRBV30; CDR3nt: TGTGCCTGGGACAATTCCCGGGTCCCGGGCAATCAGCCCCAGCATTTT; CDR3aa: CAWDNSRVPGNQPQHF
abundance: -; j_gene: TRBJ2-2; d_gene: -; v_gene: TRBV30; CDR3nt: TGTGCCTGCAATCAGGGCTCGAACACCGGGGAGCTGTTTTTT; CDR3aa: CACNQGSNTGELFF
abundance: few; j_gene: TRBJ1-6; d_gene: -; v_gene: TRBV11-2; CDR3nt: TGTGCCAGCAGTTTACAGGGAAGGGGAAATTCACCCCTCCACTTT; CDR3aa: CASSLQGRGNSPLHF
abundance: -; j_gene: TRBJ1-1; d_gene: -; v_gene: TRBV6-6; CDR3nt: TGTGCCAGCAGTTACTCGAGTAGCGGGCAGGCTTTCTTT; CDR3aa: CASSYSSSGQAFF
abundance: -; j_gene: TRBJ2-2; d_gene: TRBD1; v_gene: TRBV18; CDR3nt: TGTGCCAGCTCGCCTCAGGGGGCGAACACCGGGGAGCTGTTTTTT; CDR3aa: CASSPQGANTGELFF
abundance: -; j_gene: TRBJ1-2; d_gene: -; v_gene: TRBV6-4; CDR3nt: TGTGCCAGCAGCGACCACTATGGCTACACCTTC; CDR3aa: CASSDHYGYTF
abundance: -; j_gene: TRBJ2-3; d_gene: TRBD1; v_gene: TRBV5-4; CDR3nt: TGTGCCAGCAGCTCGGACAGGAGGACAGATACGCAGTATTTT; CDR3aa: CASSSDRRTDTQYF
abundance: -; j_gene: TRBJ2-7; d_gene: -; v_gene: TRBV15; CDR3nt: TGTGCCACCAGCAGAGGAAGGGGCTACGAGCAGTACTTC; CDR3aa: CATSRGRGYEQYF
abundance: once; j_gene: TRBJ2-4; d_gene: -; v_gene: TRBV6-1; CDR3nt: TGTGCCAGCAGTGAAGTGGGACCGAAGCAGTACTTC; CDR3aa: CASSEVGPKQYF
abundance: -; j_gene: TRBJ2-5; d_gene: -; v_gene: TRBV7-2; CDR3nt: TGTGCCAGCAGCTTAGAAGTGGGAGAGGAGACCCAGTACTTC; CDR3aa: CASSLEVGEETQYF